This passage covers 26 T cell receptor beta chains from one sample sequenced in a study of memory CD4+ T cells and cytomegalovirus serostatus. Single viable CD3+CD4+CD8-CD45RO+ cells were sorted as the memory CD4+ T cells. Sequencing was performed with immunoSEQ multiplex PCR; in TCRdb, only in-frame clones are kept and a portion is missing. This sample has tens of thousands of clones, with about three quarters found just once. The sample comprised memory CD4+ T cells from blood. The receptors originated from an adult in good health and CMV-seronegative. Some clones in this sample may be carry-over from other donors' samples.

In its sample, this clone was seen a few times. V usage is TRBV6-1 and J usage is TRBJ2-7; no reliable D call. The CDR3 consists of 13 residues. The V and J ends lost 5 bases and 4 bases respectively, with 12 bases between them. Germline loops: CDR1 MNHNS, CDR2 SASEGT. In DNA, the CDR3 is TGTGCCAGCAGTCATCACCCTACATACGAGCAGTACTTC. Translated: CASSHHPTYEQYF.

The chain uses TRBV7-2 and TRBJ2-2; 7 bases map to TRBD2. The CDR3 has 15 residues. The V and J ends lost 5 bases and 2 bases, in that order; junction bases with no gene match: 5. From germline, CDR1 is SGHTA and CDR2 FQGNSA. The CDR3 loop reads CASSPSGVNTGELFF. The CDR3 DNA sequence: TGTGCCAGCAGCCCTAGCGGCGTAAACACCGGGGAGCTGTTTTTT.

The CDR3 is CASSLGEAGSGYEQYF. CDR3 sequence (DNA): TGTGCCAGCAGCTTAGGGGAGGCGGGGTCGGGCTACGAGCAGTACTTC. The V call is TRBV7-3, the J call TRBJ2-7; tentatively, D is TRBD2 (6 bases). This CDR3 is 16 amino acids long. The V end was cut by 2 bases, the J end by 3 bases, with 17 bases between. The V gene's germline CDR1 is SGHTA and CDR2 FQGTGA.

This clone was recorded only once. V usage is TRBV7-9 and J usage is TRBJ2-1, with D perhaps matching TRBD1 or TRBD2 (5 bases each). V dropped 5 bases and J dropped 8 bases, with 13 bases sitting between them. Germline CDR1 and CDR2: SEHNR and FQNEAQ (reference sequence). CDR3 length: 13 amino acids. CDR3 residues: CASSVGREYEQFF. The CDR3 nucleotides read TGTGCCAGCAGCGTAGGCAGGGAGTATGAGCAGTTCTTC.

The CDR3 DNA is TGTGCCAGCAAGAAAGAGGACAGTATGAACACTGAAGCTTTCTTT. Its protein is CASKKEDSMNTEAFF. The J gene is TRBJ1-1, the V gene TRBV6-4; weak D call: TRBD1 (6 bases). Between the trimmed V and J ends, which lost 7 bases and 0 bases, there was a span of 15 bases. Germline V gene sequence: CDR1 MRHNA, CDR2 SNTAGT. The CDR3 has 15 residues.

V and J are TRBV7-2 and TRBJ2-7, with D perhaps matching TRBD1 (5 bases). The germline V and J ends were trimmed by 3 bases and 5 bases, with 14 bases remaining between them. The germline V gene encodes CDR1 SGHTA and CDR2 FQGNSA. This CDR3 is 14 amino acids long. CDR3 loop: CASSFDTSRDEQYF. The CDR3 DNA reads TGTGCCAGCAGCTTCGACACCAGCAGGGACGAGCAGTACTTC.

The chain employs TRBV7-8 and TRBJ1-5, with D maybe TRBD1 (5 bases). The CDR3 loop spans 15 amino acids. Trimming took 5 bases from V and 3 from J, leaving 14 bases between them. Germline CDR1 and CDR2: SGHVS and FQNEAQ. The CDR3 DNA reads TGTGCCAGCAGCGCCGGGACCGAGTACAATCAGCCCCAGCATTTT. Translated, it gives CASSAGTEYNQPQHF.

The J gene is TRBJ2-5, the V gene TRBV30, with D hard to call. V lost 0 bases and J lost 4, with 3 bases in between. The CDR3 runs to 11 residues. Germline loops: CDR1 GTSNPN, CDR2 SVGIG (reference sequence). CDR3 nucleotides: TGTGCCTGGAGTGTGACAGAGACCCAGTACTTC. Protein product: CAWSVTETQYF. The entire variable domain, with the rest obtained from reference TRBV30 and TRBJ2-5, is as follows: SQTIHQWPATLVQPVGSPLSLECTVEGTSNPNLYWYRQAAGRGLQLLFYSVGIGQISSEVPQNLSASRPQDRQFILSSKKLLLSDSGFYLCAWSVTETQYFGPGTRLLVL.

This clone was seen a handful of times. The chain has TRBV19 and TRBJ2-2; 7 nucleotides align to TRBD1. The CDR3 has 14 residues. Trimming removed 7 bases from V and 6 bases from J; junction bases left unmatched: 8. Germline-derived CDR1 and CDR2 are LNHDA and SQIVND (reference sequence). The CDR3 nucleotides are TGTGCCAGTATAAAAGGGGGCTGGGCCGGGGAGCTGTTTTTT. It specifies CASIKGGWAGELFF.

The gene calls are TRBV7-9 and TRBJ2-2; weak D call: TRBD2 (5 bases). This CDR3 has 17 amino acids. V shed 5 bases and J shed 6 bases, with 22 bases lying between them. Looked up from germline, CDR1 is SEHNR and CDR2 is FQNEAQ (reference sequence). CDR3 DNA: TGTGCCAGCAGCGTCGACCCCCCCCAGCCGGGGTCCGGGGAGCTGTTTTTT. Encoded protein: CASSVDPPQPGSGELFF.

This chain uses TRBV5-1 with TRBJ1-4, with D possibly matching TRBD1 (5 bases). The CDR3 length is 15 residues. The V gene's germline CDR1 is SGHRS and CDR2 YFSETQ. The V and J ends lost 0 bases and 3 bases respectively, with 9 bases between them. The CDR3 DNA follows: TGCGCCAGCAGCTTGGGCAGGGCTGCTAATGAAAAACTGTTTTTT. Its translation: CASSLGRAANEKLFF.

This clone appeared a few times. The V call is TRBV19, the J call TRBJ1-6; maybe TRBD1 (5 bases). The CDR3 extends over 17 amino acids. The V gene's germline CDR1 is LNHDA and CDR2 SQIVND (reference sequence). V dropped 8 bases and J dropped 0 bases, with 17 bases sitting between them. As DNA, the CDR3 is TGTGCCAGTCTCGACAGAGCTCAGAGCTCCTATAATTCACCCCTCCACTTT. As protein: CASLDRAQSSYNSPLHF.

This clone was seen more than once but under ten times. The chain couples TRBV6-1 to TRBJ1-2, with a tentative D call TRBD1 (6 bases). The CDR3 sequence is 14 residues long. Deletions cut 6 bases from V and 2 bases from J, with 13 bases between. Germline values: CDR1 MNHNS, CDR2 SASEGT. CDR3 sequence reads: CASRPGQHNYGYTF. Written as DNA, the CDR3 is TGTGCCAGCAGGCCCGGACAGCACAACTATGGCTACACCTTC.

This chain links TRBV7-2 with TRBJ2-5; TRBD2 aligns across 15 bases. The trim removed 1 base at V and 5 bases at J, leaving 8 bases unmatched. Germline V lookup: CDR1 SGHTA, CDR2 FQGNSA. This CDR3 spans 18 amino acids. Written as DNA, the CDR3 is TGTGCCAGCAGCTTAGGAGGACTAGCGGGGGGGCGCGGGGAGACCCAGTACTTC. Amino acid sequence: CASSLGGLAGGRGETQYF. The entire variable domain, with the rest obtained from reference TRBV7-2 and TRBJ2-5, is as follows: GAGVSQSPSNKVTEKGKDVELRCDPISGHTALYWYRQSLGQGLEFLIYFQGNSAPDKSGLPSDRFSAERTGGSVSTLTIQRTQQEDSAVYLCASSLGGLAGGRGETQYFGPGTRLLVL.

By share, this clone ranks as medium-sized. V usage is TRBV7-2 and J usage is TRBJ1-1; TRBD1 is a possible D gene (5 bases). CDR3 length: 15 amino acids. CDR1 is SGHTA, CDR2 FQGNSA, per germline. V was trimmed by 3 bases and J by 4 bases, leaving 15 bases between them. The CDR3 sequence: CASSFLRGAGTEAFF. As DNA, the CDR3 is TGTGCCAGCAGCTTCTTGCGCGGGGCCGGCACTGAAGCTTTCTTT. The full variable domain, its missing parts supplied by reference TRBV7-2 and TRBJ1-1, is GAGVSQSPSNKVTEKGKDVELRCDPISGHTALYWYRQSLGQGLEFLIYFQGNSAPDKSGLPSDRFSAERTGGSVSTLTIQRTQQEDSAVYLCASSFLRGAGTEAFFGQGTRLTVV.

This rearrangement joins TRBV30 to TRBJ1-6, with 7 bases matching TRBD1. V was clipped by 2 bases and J by 7 bases; unmatched bases: 5. CDR3 length equals 14 residues. In germline, CDR1 is GTSNPN, CDR2 SVGIG (reference sequence). The CDR3 sequence: CAWSRAGGNSPLHF. The CDR3 DNA follows: TGTGCCTGGAGTCGTGCAGGGGGAAATTCACCCCTCCACTTT.

This rearrangement joins TRBV6-5 to TRBJ2-7, with D maybe TRBD1 (6 bases). Trimming removed 2 bases at V and 2 bases at J, with 16 bases between. The CDR3 has 16 residues. Germline values: CDR1 MNHEY, CDR2 SVGAGI. CDR3 region: CASSYGATGNTYEQYF. The DNA for the CDR3 is TGTGCCAGCAGTTACGGGGCAACAGGGAATACCTACGAGCAGTACTTC.

The V and J genes are TRBV7-3 and TRBJ1-1; D gene ambiguous. This CDR3 has 17 amino acids. V was pared by 5 bases and J by 0 bases, with 19 bases between. Germline assignment: CDR1 SGHTA and CDR2 FQGTGA. The CDR3 is CASSPIVGGLMNTEAFF. The CDR3 region has the DNA TGTGCCAGCAGCCCCATAGTCGGCGGATTGATGAACACTGAAGCTTTCTTT.

The CDR3 loop is CASSLEEGAGAEAFF. The CDR3 coding sequence is TGTGCCAGCAGCTTGGAGGAGGGGGCGGGCGCTGAAGCTTTCTTT. This chain connects TRBV5-4 to TRBJ1-1; 7 nucleotides line up with TRBD1. Looked up from germline, CDR1 is SGHNT and CDR2 is YYREEE (reference sequence). The CDR3 totals 15 residues. With V trimmed by 0 bases and J by 6 bases, 8 bases remained unmatched.

Notes on this clone: The sample holds other DNA sequences that translate to the same CDR3. The V call is TRBV5-4, the J call TRBJ2-3; no clear D. This CDR3 is built from 12 residues. The germline gives CDR1 SGHNT, CDR2 YYREEE (reference sequence). Trimming shortened V by 4 bases and J by 0 bases, and 3 bases separated the two germline ends. The CDR3 loop reads CASSPSTDTQYF. CDR3 in DNA: TGTGCCAGCAGCCCTAGCACAGATACGCAGTATTTT.

The chain's CDR3 is CASSQSVHPPRGAKIDSPLHF. The CDR3 DNA is TGCGCCAGCAGTCAATCGGTCCATCCCCCAAGGGGCGCGAAGATAGATTCACCCCTCCACTTT. This chain joins TRBV23-1 and TRBJ1-6, with D possibly matching TRBD1 (5 bases). TRBV23-1 is an ORF for which the function is uncertain. Deletions cut 0 bases from V and 8 bases from J, with 29 bases between. The CDR3 has 21 amino acids.

The V call is TRBV7-2, the J call TRBJ1-3, with D possibly being TRBD1 (5 bases). Germline CDR1 is SGHTA and CDR2 is FQGNSA. CDR3 length: 14 residues. V lost 3 bases and J lost 4, with 10 bases in between. CDR3: CASSFLTGGNTIYF. The CDR3, as DNA: TGTGCCAGCAGCTTTTTAACAGGAGGAAACACCATATATTTT.

The chain joins TRBV6-1 to TRBJ1-5; D is ambiguous. Trimming pared 2 bases from V and 1 base from J, leaving 3 bases between. Germline CDR1 and CDR2: MNHNS and SASEGT. The CDR3 extends over 13 amino acids. CDR3 sequence (DNA): TGTGCCAGCAGTGAAATAAGCAATCAGCCCCAGCATTTT. This codes for CASSEISNQPQHF.

This clone has just a few counts. The V and J genes are TRBV6-1 and TRBJ1-1; 8 bases map to TRBD1. V shed 8 bases and J 11 bases; nucleotides not matched to a gene: 7. CDR1 and CDR2 from the germline V gene are MNHNS and SASEGT. The CDR3 has 11 amino acids. The CDR3 loop reads CASSQGARAFF. DNA for the CDR3: TGTGCCAGCTCCCAGGGGGCGAGGGCTTTCTTT.

The chain uses TRBV7-2 and TRBJ2-3; D call uncertain. This CDR3 contains 15 residues. In germline, CDR1 is SGHTA, CDR2 FQGNSA. V was pared by 6 bases and J by 2 bases, with 15 bases between. In DNA, the CDR3 is TGTGCCAGCAGTCTTGTGCCTACTATCACAGATACGCAGTATTTT. Residues: CASSLVPTITDTQYF. Full variable domain (rest looked up from reference TRBV7-2 and TRBJ2-3): GAGVSQSPSNKVTEKGKDVELRCDPISGHTALYWYRQSLGQGLEFLIYFQGNSAPDKSGLPSDRFSAERTGGSVSTLTIQRTQQEDSAVYLCASSLVPTITDTQYFGPGTRLTVL.

This rearrangement joins TRBV7-9 to TRBJ1-1; 11 bases fit TRBD1. Trimming removed 11 bases from V and 3 bases from J; junction bases left unmatched: 5. Germline CDR1 is SEHNR and CDR2 is FQNEAQ (reference sequence). There are 13 residues in the CDR3. CDR3 nucleotides: TGTGCCGGGCGGACAGGGGGCTACACTGAAGCTTTCTTT. Translating it yields CAGRTGGYTEAFF.